This is a list of T cell receptor beta chains from one sample in a study of shared clonotypes between healthy human individuals. The table came from immunoSEQ multiplex PCR; TCRdb's copy has only in-frame clones and leaves some out. There are under 1 million clones in the sample; 90% to 95% occur only once, and around 24% lies in the top ten. The sample consisted of naive CD8+ T cells sorted from blood. These receptors were obtained from a man aged 30-40 years in good health. CDR3s include the opening cysteine and the closing phenylalanine or tryptophan. The D gene is left open where the match is weak. Clone size is stated in some rows and not others, as once, few, many or a class when expanded.

>NA|TRBD1|TRBJ2-2|TRBV27
TGTGCCAGCAGCCTCACTACAGGGGCGAACACCGGGGAGCTGTTTTTT
CASSLTTGANTGELFF
>NA|TRBD1|TRBJ2-7|TRBV10-2
TGCGCCAGCAGTGAGGGGGACAGGGGAGAAGACTACGAGCAGTACTTC
CASSEGDRGEDYEQYF
>NA|TRBD2|TRBJ2-7|TRBV6-5
TGTGCCAGCAGTACCAGCGGGAAACGCTACGAGCAGTACTTC
CASSTSGKRYEQYF
>NA|NA|TRBJ2-3|TRBV9
TGTGCCAGCAGCGTAGAGGGAAGCACAGATACGCAGTATTTT
CASSVEGSTDTQYF
>once|NA|TRBJ1-2|TRBV11-2
TGTGCCAGCAGCAGCAGGGAGTTTAATCTCTATGGCTACACCTTC
CASSSREFNLYGYTF
>few|NA|TRBJ2-2|TRBV10-2
TGCGCCAGCAGGTCCGGGGAGCTGTTTTTT
CASRSGELFF
>NA|NA|TRBJ2-7|TRBV7-8
TGTGCCAGCAGCTTAGGTCTAGTTTCCCCCGAGCAGTACTTC
CASSLGLVSPEQYF
>NA|NA|TRBJ2-1|TRBV7-9
TGTGCCAGCAGCCCTTCGAGGGACAATGAGCAGTTCTTC
CASSPSRDNEQFF
>NA|NA|TRBJ2-7|TRBV27
TGTGCCAGCAGTTGGGGGCCCCGCAGGGGACATATCTCCTACGAGCAGTACTTC
CASSWGPRRGHISYEQYF
>NA|NA|TRBJ2-7|TRBV2
TGTGCCAGCAGTGTCGTTAGCGGATCCTACGAGCAGTACTTC
CASSVVSGSYEQYF
>medium-sized|NA|TRBJ2-7|TRBV9
TGTGCCAGCAGCGTAGAAAGGACAGCCGAGCAGTACTTC
CASSVERTAEQYF
>NA|TRBD1|TRBJ2-7|TRBV6-5
TGTGCCAGCAGTTACCCTCGACAGGGGGCCGAGCAGTACTTC
CASSYPRQGAEQYF
>NA|TRBD1|TRBJ2-2|TRBV7-9
TGTGCCAGCAGCTCACAGGGACAGGGTTACGACACCGGGGAGCTGTTTTTT
CASSSQGQGYDTGELFF
>NA|NA|TRBJ2-2|TRBV10-2
TGCGCCAGCAGTGAAGCCGGGGAGCTGTTTTTT
CASSEAGELFF
>NA|TRBD2|TRBJ2-2|TRBV7-9
TGTGCCAGCACCCCACTCGGACTAGCTACCGGGGAGCTGTTTTTT
CASTPLGLATGELFF
>once|NA|TRBJ2-1|TRBV30
TGTGCCTGGAGTGTGGGTAGCGGAACTTACAATGAGCAGTTCTTC
CAWSVGSGTYNEQFF
>NA|NA|TRBJ1-5|TRBV5-7
TGTGCCAGCAGCACCTGGGGGGTAACTCAGCCCCAGCATTTT
CASSTWGVTQPQHF
>NA|NA|TRBJ2-3|TRBV6-1
TGTGCCAGCAGTGACCGGGTTGGAGGGAGCACAGATACGCAGTATTTT
CASSDRVGGSTDTQYF
>NA|NA|TRBJ2-7|TRBV7-9
TGTGCCAGCAGAGGGGGTGGGGCGACTCTCAGGGACTACGAGCAGTACTTC
CASRGGGATLRDYEQYF
>NA|NA|TRBJ1-1|TRBV21-1
TGTGCCAGCAGCAAACCCTTTTCGGGGCCCCCCGTTGTAGGGAACACTGAAGCTTTCTTT
CASSKPFSGPPVVGNTEAFF
>NA|TRBD1|TRBJ1-1|TRBV28
TGTGCCACGCGGACAGGCCCTGAAGCTTTCTTT
CATRTGPEAFF
>NA|NA|TRBJ2-1|TRBV7-2
TGTGCCAGCAGTCGTAGCCCTGGATCTGAGCAGTTCTTC
CASSRSPGSEQFF
>few|TRBD2|TRBJ2-7|TRBV4-3
TGCGCCAGCAGCCAAGGGACTAGCGGGACGTACGAGCAGTACTTC
CASSQGTSGTYEQYF
>NA|TRBD2|TRBJ2-1|TRBV4-3
TGCGCCAGCAGCCAAGATCGGACTAGCGGGAGCCATGAGCAGTTCTTC
CASSQDRTSGSHEQFF
>once|NA|TRBJ2-5|TRBV6-1
TGTGCCAGCAGGGGGATGACTTCGTACCAAGAGACCCAGTACTTC
CASRGMTSYQETQYF
>NA|NA|TRBJ2-7|TRBV27
TGTGCCAGCAGTTTGTCAGCGGACTACGAGCAGTACTTC
CASSLSADYEQYF
>NA|TRBD2|TRBJ2-7|TRBV7-8
TGTGCCAGCAGCACCGGACTAGGTAACGAGCAGTACTTC
CASSTGLGNEQYF
>NA|TRBD2|TRBJ2-7|TRBV4-1
TGCGCCAGCAGCCCACCGGGACTAGCGGGAGAGGGAGAGCAGTACTTC
CASSPPGLAGEGEQYF
>NA|NA|TRBJ2-2|TRBV6-4
TGTGCCAGCAGTTTTCGGGGATCGGCCACCGGGGAGCTGTTTTTT
CASSFRGSATGELFF
>NA|NA|TRBJ2-3|TRBV10-3
TGTGCCATCAGTGAGTCGTTTCTAGAGACGCAGTATTTT
CAISESFLETQYF
>NA|TRBD1|TRBJ1-4|TRBV6-1
TGTGCCAGCAGTGGGGGACAGGGAACTAATGAAAAACTGTTTTTT
CASSGGQGTNEKLFF
>NA|TRBD2|TRBJ2-3|TRBV7-2
TGTGCCAGTCCTCGGAGGTACGCGGGAGTCGGCACAGATACGCAGTATTTT
CASPRRYAGVGTDTQYF
>NA|TRBD1|TRBJ2-7|TRBV6-6
TGTGCCAGCAGTTCCCTGGACAGGGGCCTGAACGAGCAGTACTTC
CASSSLDRGLNEQYF
>NA|NA|TRBJ2-3|TRBV2
TGTGCCAGCAGTGAGGGCCAGGATACGCAGTATTTT
CASSEGQDTQYF
>NA|TRBD1|TRBJ2-7|TRBV29-1
TGCAGCGTTGCGATGACAGGGGATGAGCAGTACTTC
CSVAMTGDEQYF
>once|NA|TRBJ2-5|TRBV11-2
TGTGCCAGCAGCTTATGGCAGGGTGAGACCCAGTACTTC
CASSLWQGETQYF